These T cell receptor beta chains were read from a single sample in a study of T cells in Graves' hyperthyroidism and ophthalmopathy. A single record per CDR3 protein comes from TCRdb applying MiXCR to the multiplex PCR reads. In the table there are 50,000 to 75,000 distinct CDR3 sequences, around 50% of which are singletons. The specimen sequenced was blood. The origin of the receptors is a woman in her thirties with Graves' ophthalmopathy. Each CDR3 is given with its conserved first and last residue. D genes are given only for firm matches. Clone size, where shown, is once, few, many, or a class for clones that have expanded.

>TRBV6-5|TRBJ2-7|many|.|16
CASSELPGGLPYEQYF
TGTGCCAGCAGTGAACTTCCCGGGGGACTCCCCTACGAGCAGTACTTC
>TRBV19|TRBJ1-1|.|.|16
CASLGFVGHMNTEAFF
TGTGCCTCCCTGGGATTTGTCGGACACATGAACACTGAAGCTTTCTTT
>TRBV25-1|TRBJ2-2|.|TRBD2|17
CAFIPLSGRVNTGELFF
TGTGCCTTCATACCCCTTAGCGGGAGGGTGAACACCGGGGAGCTGTTTTTT
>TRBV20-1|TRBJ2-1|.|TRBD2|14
CSAPGAGGLNEQFF
TGCAGTGCTCCCGGAGCGGGAGGGCTAAATGAGCAGTTCTTC
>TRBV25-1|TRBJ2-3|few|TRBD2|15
CASRTWTSGTDTQYF
TGTGCCAGCAGAACCTGGACTAGCGGAACAGATACGCAGTATTTT
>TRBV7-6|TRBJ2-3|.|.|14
CASSLTRNTDTQYF
TGTGCTAGCAGCTTAACGAGGAACACAGATACGCAGTATTTT
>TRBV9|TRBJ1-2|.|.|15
CASSAGLLAGTGYTF
TGTGCCAGCAGCGCCGGGTTGTTGGCAGGGACCGGCTACACCTTC
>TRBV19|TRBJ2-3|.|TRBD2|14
CASSRAGNLNEQYF
TGTGCCAGTAGTCGAGCGGGAAACCTCAATGAGCAGTATTTT
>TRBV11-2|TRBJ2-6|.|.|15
CASSLDLGGANVLTF
TGTGCCAGCAGCTTAGATCTGGGGGGGGCCAACGTCCTGACTTTC
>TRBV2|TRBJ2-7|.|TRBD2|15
CASSLPWREGQEQYF
TGTGCCAGCAGTCTTCCCTGGCGGGAGGGCCAGGAGCAGTACTTC
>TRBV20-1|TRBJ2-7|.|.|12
CSARRTQGEQYF
TGCAGTGCTCGAAGGACGCAAGGGGAGCAATACTTC
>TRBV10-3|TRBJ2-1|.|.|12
CAIRTGYNEQFF
TGTGCCATCAGGACAGGATACAATGAGCAGTTCTTC
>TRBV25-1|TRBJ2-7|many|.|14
CASSSSAGAKKQYF
TGTGCCAGCAGTAGCTCCGCAGGGGCTAAGAAGCAGTACTTC
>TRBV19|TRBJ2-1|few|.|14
CASTGSMHGNEQFF
TGTGCCAGTACAGGGTCGATGCATGGTAATGAGCAGTTCTTC
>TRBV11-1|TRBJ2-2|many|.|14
CASKSPHNTGELFF
TGTGCCAGCAAGTCTCCTCATAACACCGGGGAGCTGTTTTTT
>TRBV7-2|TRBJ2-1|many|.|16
CASSSSGTDIYNEQFF
TGTGCCAGCAGCTCTTCCGGGACTGACATCTACAATGAGCAGTTCTTC
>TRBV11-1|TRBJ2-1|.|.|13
CASSWGTLVEQFF
TGTGCCAGCAGCTGGGGGACTCTCGTTGAGCAGTTCTTC
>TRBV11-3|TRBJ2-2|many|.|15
CASSSPRTSGGELFF
TGTGCCAGCAGCTCACCCCGGACGTCGGGCGGGGAGCTGTTTTTT
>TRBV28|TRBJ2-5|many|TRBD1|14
CASLQNTGGATQYF
TGTGCCTCATTACAGAATACAGGGGGCGCGACCCAGTACTTC
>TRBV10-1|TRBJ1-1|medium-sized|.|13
CASSQGRGTEAFF
TGCGCCAGCAGCCAGGGTCGTGGCACTGAAGCTTTCTTT
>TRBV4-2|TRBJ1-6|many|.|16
CASSQDLRQYNSPLHF
TGTGCCAGCAGCCAAGATTTGCGACAGTATAATTCACCCCTCCACTTT
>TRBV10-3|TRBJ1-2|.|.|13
CAISESRTDGYTF
TGTGCCATCAGTGAGTCAAGGACCGATGGCTACACCTTC
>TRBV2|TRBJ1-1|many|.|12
CASSEPNTEAFF
TGTGCCAGCAGTGAACCGAACACTGAAGCTTTCTTT
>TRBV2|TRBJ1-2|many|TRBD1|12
CASTRTGDGYTF
TGTGCCAGCACCCGGACAGGGGATGGCTACACCTTC
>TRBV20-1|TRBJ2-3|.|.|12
CSASYEGDTQYF
TGCAGTGCTAGTTACGAGGGGGATACGCAGTATTTT
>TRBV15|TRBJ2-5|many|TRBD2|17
CATSRGGTSGSLETQYF
TGTGCCACCAGCAGAGGGGGGACTAGCGGGAGTTTGGAGACCCAGTACTTC
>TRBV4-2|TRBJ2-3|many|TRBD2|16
CASSQALAGGKDTQYF
TGTGCCAGCAGCCAAGCACTAGCGGGTGGCAAAGATACGCAGTATTTT
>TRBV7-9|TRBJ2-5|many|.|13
CASSLAGRDTRYF
TGTGCCAGCAGCTTAGCGGGCCGGGACACCCGTTACTTC
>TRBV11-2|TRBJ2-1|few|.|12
CASSLDPNEQFF
TGTGCCAGCAGCTTAGATCCCAATGAGCAGTTCTTC
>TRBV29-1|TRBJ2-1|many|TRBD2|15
CSVAHPGGSYNEQFF
TGCAGCGTTGCCCACCCGGGAGGCTCCTACAATGAGCAGTTCTTC
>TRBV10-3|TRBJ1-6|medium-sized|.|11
CAISEGSPLHF
TGTGCCATCAGTGAGGGTTCACCCCTCCACTTT
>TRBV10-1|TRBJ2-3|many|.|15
CASSEGGTDGDTQYF
TGCGCCAGCAGTGAAGGGGGGACAGATGGGGATACGCAGTATTTT
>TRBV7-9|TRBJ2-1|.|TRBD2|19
CASSLCQAQELAGFNEQFF
TGTGCCAGCAGCTTATGTCAGGCTCAAGAACTAGCGGGTTTTAATGAGCAGTTCTTC
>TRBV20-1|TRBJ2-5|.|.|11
CSASDRETQYF
TGCAGTGCTAGCGACCGGGAGACCCAGTACTTC
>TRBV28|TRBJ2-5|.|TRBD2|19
CASRPGWTSGTPGGETQYF
TGTGCCAGCAGACCCGGCTGGACTAGCGGGACCCCCGGGGGTGAGACCCAGTACTTC
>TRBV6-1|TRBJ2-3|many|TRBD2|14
CASSRSGSPDTQYF
TGTGCCAGCAGTCGTAGCGGGAGCCCAGATACGCAGTATTTT
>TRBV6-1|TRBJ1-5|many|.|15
CASSEARQSNQPQHF
TGTGCCAGCAGTGAAGCCAGACAGTCGAATCAGCCCCAGCATTTT
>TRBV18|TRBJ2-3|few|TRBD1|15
CASSEQGASTDTQYF
TGTGCCAGCTCAGAACAGGGGGCTAGTACAGATACGCAGTATTTT
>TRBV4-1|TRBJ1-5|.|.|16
CASSQDVGAGSQPQHF
TGCGCCAGCAGCCAAGATGTGGGGGCCGGTAGTCAGCCCCAGCATTTT
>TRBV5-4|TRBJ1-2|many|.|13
CASSSAINYGYTF
TGTGCCAGCAGCTCGGCGATTAACTATGGCTACACCTTC
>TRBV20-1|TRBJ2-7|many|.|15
CSARENSLSSYEQYF
TGCAGTGCTAGAGAAAACTCCCTAAGCTCCTACGAGCAGTACTTC